Listed below are T cell receptor beta chains from one sample, sequenced in a study of blood T cell repertoires in COVID-19. Produced via immunoSEQ multiplex PCR; TCRdb's table is partial and in-frame only. The sample holds fewer than 450,000 clones, approximately 89% seen once. Input material: peripheral blood. The receptors shown here come from a woman in her late teens or twenties who had recovered from COVID-19. CDR3s include the opening cysteine and the closing phenylalanine or tryptophan. A D gene is named only where the DNA matches it firmly. Clone size is shown for a subset of rows, as once, few, many or a class of expanded clone.

- TRBJ2-5 TRBV11-3 - CASSVIAEHEETQYF TGTGCCAGCAGCGTCATTGCGGAGCATGAAGAGACCCAGTACTTC
once TRBJ2-1 TRBV7-2 TRBD2 CASSTGLAGVRAYNEQFF TGTGCCAGCAGCACGGGACTAGCGGGAGTTAGGGCATACAATGAGCAGTTCTTC
- TRBJ2-1 TRBV6-6 TRBD2 CASSPRRETLNSYNEQFF TGTGCCAGCAGTCCCAGGCGGGAGACTCTAAATTCCTACAATGAGCAGTTCTTC
- TRBJ1-1 TRBV9 TRBD1 CASSVGTGLGAFF TGTGCCAGCAGCGTAGGGACAGGCCTCGGAGCTTTCTTT
once TRBJ2-3 TRBV5-1 - CASSLLRGPDTQYF TGCGCCAGCAGCTTGCTCAGGGGTCCAGATACGCAGTATTTT
once TRBJ1-1 TRBV6-6 - CASSYPKGRGDTEAFF TGTGCCAGCAGTTACCCCAAGGGGAGGGGGGACACTGAAGCTTTCTTT
- TRBJ1-2 TRBV19 TRBD1 CASSIVRGRPYGYTF TGTGCCAGTAGTATAGTTAGGGGGCGGCCCTATGGCTACACCTTC
once TRBJ1-2 TRBV4-3 - CASSQDRGIHYGYTF TGCGCCAGCAGCCAAGATAGGGGGATTCACTATGGCTACACCTTC
- TRBJ1-2 TRBV28 - CASTSTENGYTF TGTGCCAGCACCTCGACAGAGAACGGCTACACCTTC
- TRBJ2-2 TRBV4-3 TRBD2 CASSQALAGIGELFF TGCGCCAGCAGCCAAGCTCTAGCGGGAATCGGGGAGCTGTTTTTT
- TRBJ1-5 TRBV15 - CATSRDRGQPQHF TGTGCCACCAGCAGAGATCGAGGTCAGCCCCAGCATTTT
once TRBJ1-1 TRBV9 - CASSVGGGARNTEAFF TGTGCCAGCAGCGTAGGAGGAGGGGCTAGGAACACTGAAGCTTTCTTT
- TRBJ2-3 TRBV29-1 - CSVGVDSNTQYF TGCAGCGTTGGGGTAGACAGTAATACGCAGTATTTT
- TRBJ2-5 TRBV7-2 TRBD2 CASSSGGAGTGTQYF TGTGCCAGCAGCTCGGGGGGGGCAGGCACCGGGACCCAGTACTTC
- TRBJ2-1 TRBV7-9 TRBD1 CASRSGTGGIHEQFF TGTGCCAGCAGGTCCGGGACAGGGGGTATTCATGAGCAGTTCTTC
- TRBJ1-1 TRBV7-9 TRBD1 CASSPDRGPAGTEAFF TGTGCCAGCAGCCCGGACAGGGGACCCGCGGGAACTGAAGCTTTCTTT
- TRBJ2-3 TRBV15 - CATSRHSGSTDTQYF TGTGCCACCAGCAGACATAGCGGTAGCACAGATACGCAGTATTTT